This T cell receptor beta chain derives from a study of breast tumors, draining lymph nodes, adjacent tissues. V trimming: 4 bases; J trimming: 4 bases; junction bases outside the gene matches: 14. The CDR3 runs to 17 residues. Germline CDR1 MGHRA, CDR2 YSYEKL. Axillary draining lymph nodes of breast cancer patients supplied the node samples. TCRdb re-analysed the multiplex PCR reads in MiXCR, keeping a single row per CDR3 protein. Counted here are 75,000 to 100,000 distinct CDR3 sequences, roughly 19% occurring once; the ten biggest clones make up around 2.5%. The origin of this receptor is a female donor with breast cancer. Some clones in this sample may be carry-over from other donors' samples. Sequenced input: axillary lymph node tissue. The chain is built from TRBV4-1 and TRBJ2-3, with 7 bases fitting TRBD2. In DNA form, the CDR3 reads TGCGCCAGCAGCCCTGGGACTAACGGGAGCGGGGCAGATACGCAGTATTTT. It codes for CASSPGTNGSGADTQYF.